This paragraph covers one T cell receptor (beta chain) sequence. Its antigen is unidentified. This record belongs to a study of lymphopenia after photon versus proton radiotherapy. Findings and caveats of the study: Authors raise, but do not show, better survival with proton therapy. Larger post-nadir TCR diversity loss correlated inversely with survival in deceased patients. Proton therapy kept repertoires fairly stable, unlike photons, which gained effector/memory cells.

Sequenced by immunoSEQ multiplex PCR; TCRdb stores in-frame clones only, minus some. This sample has 50,000 to 60,000 clones, with roughly 90% found just once. The specimen was peripheral blood, collected from a patient treated with photon-based radiotherapy. The receptor was isolated from a woman aged 40 to 50 with cholangiocarcinoma.

CDR3 coding DNA: TGTGCCAGTAGTCGTGGACAGTCCTCTGGGGCCAACGTCCTGACTTTC. Translating it yields CASSRGQSSGANVLTF. V is TRBV19 and J is TRBJ2-6; D might be TRBD1 (6 bases). The CDR3 consists of 16 residues. V was trimmed by 5 bases and J by 0 bases, leaving 11 bases between them. CDR1 is LNHDA and CDR2 is SQIVND in the germline V gene (reference sequence).